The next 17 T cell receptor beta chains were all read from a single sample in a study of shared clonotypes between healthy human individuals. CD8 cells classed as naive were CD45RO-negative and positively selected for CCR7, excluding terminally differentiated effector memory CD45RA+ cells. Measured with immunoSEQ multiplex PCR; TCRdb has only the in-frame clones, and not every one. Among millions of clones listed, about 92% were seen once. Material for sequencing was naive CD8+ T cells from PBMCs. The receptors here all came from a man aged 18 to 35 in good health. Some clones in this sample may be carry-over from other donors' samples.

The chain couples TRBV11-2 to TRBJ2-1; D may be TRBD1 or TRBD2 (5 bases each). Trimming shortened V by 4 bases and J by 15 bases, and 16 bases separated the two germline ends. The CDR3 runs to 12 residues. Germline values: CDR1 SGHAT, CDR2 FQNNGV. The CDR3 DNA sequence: TGTGCCAGCAGCTCGGGGCTCTTCGGTCCGTTCTTC. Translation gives CASSSGLFGPFF.

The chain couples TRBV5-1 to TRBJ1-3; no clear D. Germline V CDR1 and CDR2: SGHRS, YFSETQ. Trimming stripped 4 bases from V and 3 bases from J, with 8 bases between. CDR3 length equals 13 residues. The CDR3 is CASSVGLGNTIYF. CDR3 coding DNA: TGCGCCAGCAGCGTAGGACTTGGAAACACCATATATTTT.

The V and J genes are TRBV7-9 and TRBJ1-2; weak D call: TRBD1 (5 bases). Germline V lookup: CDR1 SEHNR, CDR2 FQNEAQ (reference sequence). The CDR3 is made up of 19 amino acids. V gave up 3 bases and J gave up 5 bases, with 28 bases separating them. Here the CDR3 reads CASSLIALGRGPPNYGYTF. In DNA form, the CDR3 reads TGTGCCAGCAGCTTGATCGCACTGGGTCGGGGCCCGCCGAATTATGGCTACACCTTC.

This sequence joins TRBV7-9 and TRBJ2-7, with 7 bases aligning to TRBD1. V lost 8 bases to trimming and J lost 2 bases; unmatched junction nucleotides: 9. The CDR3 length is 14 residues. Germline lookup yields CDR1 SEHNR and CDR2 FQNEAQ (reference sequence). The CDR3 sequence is CASGPTGVPYEQYF. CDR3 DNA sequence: TGTGCCAGCGGTCCCACAGGGGTCCCCTACGAGCAGTACTTC.

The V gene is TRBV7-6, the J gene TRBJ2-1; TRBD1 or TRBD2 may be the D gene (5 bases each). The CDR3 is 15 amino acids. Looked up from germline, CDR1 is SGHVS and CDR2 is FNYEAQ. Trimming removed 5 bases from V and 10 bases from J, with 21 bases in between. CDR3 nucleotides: TGTGCCAGCAGCCGGCTCGCCAGGCAGAGGGACGAGCAGTTCTTC. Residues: CASSRLARQRDEQFF.

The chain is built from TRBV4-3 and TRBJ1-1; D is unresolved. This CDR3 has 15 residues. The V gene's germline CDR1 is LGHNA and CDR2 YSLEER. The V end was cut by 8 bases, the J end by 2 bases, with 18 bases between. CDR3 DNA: TGCGCCAGCTCACCCCGTCATGGGATCAACACTGAAGCTTTCTTT. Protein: CASSPRHGINTEAFF.

In DNA, the CDR3 is TGTGCCAGCAGTGAGCGGGACAGCACAGATACGCAGTATTTT. Amino acids: CASSERDSTDTQYF. The V gene is TRBV6-5, the J gene TRBJ2-3; TRBD2 matches at 7 bases. Germline V gene data show CDR1 as MNHEY and CDR2 as SVGAGI. The J segment lost 0 bases and the V segment lost 5 bases, leaving 2 bases of the junction unmatched. The CDR3 loop spans 14 amino acids.

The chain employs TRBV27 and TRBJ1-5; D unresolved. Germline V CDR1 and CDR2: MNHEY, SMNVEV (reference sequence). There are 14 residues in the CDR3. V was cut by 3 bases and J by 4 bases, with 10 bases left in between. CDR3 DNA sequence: TGTGCCAGCAGTTTCCGAGAGCGGAATCAGCCCCAGCATTTT. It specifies CASSFRERNQPQHF.

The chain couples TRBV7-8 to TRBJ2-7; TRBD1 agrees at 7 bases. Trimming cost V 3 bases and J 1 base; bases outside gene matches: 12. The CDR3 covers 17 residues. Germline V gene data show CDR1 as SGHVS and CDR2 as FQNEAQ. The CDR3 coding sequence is TGTGCCAGCAGCTTCGGACAGGACCTAATGAATTCCTACGAGCAGTACTTC. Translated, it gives CASSFGQDLMNSYEQYF.

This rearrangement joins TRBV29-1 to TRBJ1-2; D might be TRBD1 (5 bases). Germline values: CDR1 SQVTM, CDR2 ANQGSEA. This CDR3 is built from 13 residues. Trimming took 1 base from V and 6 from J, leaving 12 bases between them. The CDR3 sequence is CSVEGRGGDGYTF. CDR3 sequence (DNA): TGCAGCGTTGAAGGTAGGGGAGGCGATGGCTACACCTTC.

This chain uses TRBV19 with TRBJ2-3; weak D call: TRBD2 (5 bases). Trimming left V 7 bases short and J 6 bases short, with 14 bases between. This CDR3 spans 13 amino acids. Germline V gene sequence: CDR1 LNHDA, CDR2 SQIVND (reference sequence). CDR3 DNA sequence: TGTGCCAGTACCGGTTTAAGGAGGGATACGCAGTATTTT. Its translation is CASTGLRRDTQYF. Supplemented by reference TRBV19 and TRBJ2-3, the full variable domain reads DGGITQSPKYLFRKEGQNVTLSCEQNLNHDAMYWYRQDPGQGLRLIYYSQIVNDFQKGDIAEGYSVSREKKESFPLTVTSAQKNPTAFYLCASTGLRRDTQYFGPGTRLTVL.

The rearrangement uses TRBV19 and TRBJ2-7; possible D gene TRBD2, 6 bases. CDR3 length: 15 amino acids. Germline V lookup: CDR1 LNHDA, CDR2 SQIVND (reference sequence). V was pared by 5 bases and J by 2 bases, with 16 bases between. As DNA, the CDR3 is TGTGCCAGTAGTCCCGTTAGGGACTGGCCCTACGAGCAGTACTTC. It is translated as CASSPVRDWPYEQYF. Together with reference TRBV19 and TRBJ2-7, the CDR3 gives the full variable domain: DGGITQSPKYLFRKEGQNVTLSCEQNLNHDAMYWYRQDPGQGLRLIYYSQIVNDFQKGDIAEGYSVSREKKESFPLTVTSAQKNPTAFYLCASSPVRDWPYEQYFGPGTRLTVT.

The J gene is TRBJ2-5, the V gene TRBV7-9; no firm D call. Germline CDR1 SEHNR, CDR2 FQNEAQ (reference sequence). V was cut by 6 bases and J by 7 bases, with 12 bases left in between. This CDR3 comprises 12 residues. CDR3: CASRLYTGTQYF. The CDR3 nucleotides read TGTGCCAGCAGACTTTACACGGGGACCCAGTACTTC.

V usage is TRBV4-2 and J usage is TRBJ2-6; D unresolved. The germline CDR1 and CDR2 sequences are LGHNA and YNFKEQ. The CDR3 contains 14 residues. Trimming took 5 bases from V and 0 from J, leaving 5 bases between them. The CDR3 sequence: CASSWNSGANVLTF. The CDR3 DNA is TGTGCCAGCAGCTGGAACTCTGGGGCCAACGTCCTGACTTTC.

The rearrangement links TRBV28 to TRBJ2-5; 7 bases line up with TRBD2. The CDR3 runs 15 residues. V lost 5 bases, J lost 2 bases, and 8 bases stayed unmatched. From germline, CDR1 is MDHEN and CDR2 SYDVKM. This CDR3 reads CASSPRTSRQETQYF. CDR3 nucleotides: TGTGCCAGCAGTCCCCGGACTAGTCGGCAAGAGACCCAGTACTTC.

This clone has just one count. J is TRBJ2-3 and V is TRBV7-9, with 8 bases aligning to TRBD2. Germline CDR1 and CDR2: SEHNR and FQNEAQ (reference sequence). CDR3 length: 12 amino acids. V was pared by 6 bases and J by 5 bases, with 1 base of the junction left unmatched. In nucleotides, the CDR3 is TGTGCCAGCAGGCTAGCGGGAGATACGCAGTATTTT. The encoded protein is CASRLAGDTQYF. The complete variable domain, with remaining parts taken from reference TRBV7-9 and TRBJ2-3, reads DTGVSQNPRHKITKRGQNVTFRCDPISEHNRLYWYRQTLGQGPEFLTYFQNEAQLEKSRLLSDRFSAERPKGSFSTLEIQRTEQGDSAMYLCASRLAGDTQYFGPGTRLTVL.

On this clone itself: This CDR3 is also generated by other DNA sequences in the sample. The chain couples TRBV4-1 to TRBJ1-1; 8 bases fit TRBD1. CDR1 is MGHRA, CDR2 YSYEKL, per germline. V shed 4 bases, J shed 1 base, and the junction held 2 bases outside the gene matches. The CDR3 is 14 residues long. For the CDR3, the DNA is TGCGCCAGCAGCCCGGGGACAGGGAACACTGAAGCTTTCTTT. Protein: CASSPGTGNTEAFF.